The clone carrying this T cell receptor (beta chain) has a handful of counts. The entry originates in a study of blood T cell repertoires in COVID-19. About the study: Acute-phase and convalescent COVID-19 samples originated in the United States, Italy and Spain.

CDR3 length equals 13 residues. In germline, CDR1 is SQVTM, CDR2 ANQGSEA. Trimming pared 7 bases from V and 0 bases from J, leaving 13 bases between. Per the authors' pipeline: The assay estimated nucleated cells by amplifying reference gene primers. Clones were sequenced by immunoSEQ multiplex PCR, and TCRdb holds only the in-frame ones, with some missing. V and J calls and clone size are those listed in that table; D and trimming were worked out from the DNA. The sample shows about 210,000 clones, around 90% of them seen only once. Sequencing was performed on peripheral blood. This clonotype was obtained from a man aged 25 to 40 with acute or convalescent COVID-19. This chain links TRBV29-1 with TRBJ2-7, with a possible D match to TRBD2 (6 bases). CDR3 residues: CSARAGGSYEQYF. CDR3 sequence (DNA): TGCAGCGCTCGAGCGGGTGGCTCCTACGAGCAGTACTTC.